Below are 27 T cell receptor beta chains sequenced from a single sample in a study of CDR3 diversity in severe acne. TCRdb independently ran MiXCR on the PCR reads; one entry per CDR3 protein. The sample yields about 85,000 distinct CDR3 sequences, 45% to 55% seen once. The sample taken for sequencing was blood. Receptors were obtained from a male donor in good health, serving as a control.

The sample holds a few counts of this clonotype. This chain connects TRBV29-1 to TRBJ2-2; maybe TRBD2 (5 bases). This CDR3 is 11 amino acids long. Trimming stripped 4 bases from V and 5 bases from J, with 5 bases between. Germline loops: CDR1 SQVTM, CDR2 ANQGSEA. CDR3 in amino acids: CSVGETGELFF. The CDR3, as DNA: TGCAGCGTTGGGGAGACCGGGGAGCTGTTTTTT.

This chain joins TRBV2 and TRBJ1-6; D uncertain. The CDR3 extends over 13 amino acids. Germline CDR1 reads SNHLY; CDR2 reads FYNNEI. Trimming shortened V by 7 bases and J by 5 bases, and 9 bases separated the two germline ends. The CDR3 here is CASKTDDNSPLHF. CDR3 in DNA: TGTGCCAGCAAAACAGATGATAATTCACCCCTCCACTTT.

This chain uses TRBV20-1 with TRBJ2-7; TRBD2 is a possible D gene (5 bases). This CDR3 contains 14 residues. Per germline, CDR1 DFQATT and CDR2 SNEGSKA (reference sequence). Trimming shortened V by 3 bases and J by 4 bases, and 16 bases separated the two germline ends. This CDR3 is CSASGLACWYEQYF. In DNA form, the CDR3 reads TGCAGTGCTAGTGGACTTGCGTGTTGGTACGAGCAGTACTTC.

The chain is built from TRBV6-1 and TRBJ1-1; maybe TRBD1 (6 bases). This CDR3 has 12 residues. Germline V gives CDR1 MNHNS, CDR2 SASEGT. Trimming removed 7 bases from V and 6 bases from J, with 12 bases in between. The CDR3 loop is CASTHRVAEAFF. The CDR3 bases are TGTGCCAGCACCCACAGGGTAGCTGAAGCTTTCTTT.

The chain links TRBV29-1 to TRBJ1-3; 8 bases map to TRBD1. The germline gives CDR1 SQVTM, CDR2 ANQGSEA. The CDR3 length is 15 residues. After removal of 6 bases from V and 2 bases from J, the junction contained 9 bases not matched to a gene. Here the CDR3 DNA reads TGCAGCGTAGGAACCGGACAGGGTACTGGAAACACCATATATTTT. It encodes CSVGTGQGTGNTIYF. Complete variable domain (other parts from reference TRBV29-1 and TRBJ1-3): SAVISQKPSRDICQRGTSLTIQCQVDSQVTMMFWYRQQPGQSLTLIATANQGSEATYESGFVIDKFPISRPNLTFSTLTVSNMSPEDSSIYLCSVGTGQGTGNTIYFGEGSWLTVV.

The sample holds a few counts of this clonotype. The V call is TRBV10-3, the J call TRBJ1-2, with 7 bases lining up with TRBD1. Trimming took 7 bases from V and 4 from J; bases not matched to a gene: 15. CDR3 size: 16 residues. The germline V gene encodes CDR1 ENHRY and CDR2 SYGVKD. The CDR3: CAITEIARTGSYGYTF. CDR3 nucleotide sequence: TGTGCCATCACCGAGATCGCCCGGACAGGAAGCTATGGCTACACCTTC.

The J gene is TRBJ2-5, the V gene TRBV28; 7 nucleotides align to TRBD1. The CDR3 sequence is 14 residues long. Germline V lookup: CDR1 MDHEN, CDR2 SYDVKM. The ends lost 2 bases at V and 10 bases at J; junction bases unmatched: 10. CDR3 coding DNA: TGTGCCAGCAGTTTACCGACAGGGTTGGGTGGCCAGTACTTC. Its translation is CASSLPTGLGGQYF.

CDR3 sequence reads: CASSRTGRGNTGELFF. The DNA for the CDR3 is TGCGCCAGCAGCCGGACTGGCAGGGGGAACACCGGGGAGCTGTTTTTT. The chain couples TRBV5-1 to TRBJ2-2; perhaps TRBD1 as D (6 bases). The V end lost 4 bases, the J end lost 1 base, and 14 bases lay between the germline ends. Germline V gene lookup returns CDR1 SGHRS and CDR2 YFSETQ. The CDR3 runs 16 residues.

The CDR3 DNA reads TGTGCCAGCAGTGTCCGGGGGGGAGAGGGGTTACGAGATACGCAGTATTTT. Protein sequence: CASSVRGGEGLRDTQYF. The rearrangement uses TRBV6-5 and TRBJ2-3; 8 bases are a match to TRBD2. The CDR3 covers 17 residues. Trimming removed 5 bases from V and 5 bases from J; junction bases left unmatched: 15. From germline, CDR1 is MNHEY and CDR2 SVGAGI.

The chain recombines TRBV25-1 with TRBJ1-3, with D perhaps TRBD1 (6 bases). This CDR3 has 16 amino acids. V gave up 4 bases and J gave up 3 bases, with 16 bases separating them. Germline loops: CDR1 MGHDK, CDR2 SYGVNS. The CDR3 coding sequence is TGTGCCAGCAGTGGCCCCCAGGGGACATTTGGAAACACCATATATTTT. It translates to CASSGPQGTFGNTIYF.

The genes are TRBV18 and TRBJ1-2; maybe TRBD1 (5 bases). Trimming pared 6 bases from V and 5 bases from J, leaving 19 bases between. Germline V gene sequence: CDR1 KGHSH, CDR2 LQKENI. This CDR3 comprises 15 residues. CDR3 nucleotide sequence: TGTGCCAGCTCGCCCTACGGCAGAGGGGCTTATGGCTACACCTTC. Translated, it gives CASSPYGRGAYGYTF.

The chain couples TRBV20-1 to TRBJ2-5; 12 bases are a match to TRBD2. This CDR3 has 16 residues. Germline CDR1 is DFQATT and CDR2 is SNEGSKA (reference sequence). V was pared by 3 bases and J by 1 base, with 6 bases of the junction left unmatched. CDR3 protein: CSARASGRAIQETQYF. The CDR3 DNA reads TGCAGTGCTAGGGCTAGCGGGAGGGCAATCCAAGAGACCCAGTACTTC.

The chain employs TRBV7-9 and TRBJ2-7, with TRBD1 identical over 10 bases. CDR3 length equals 13 residues. The germline V gene encodes CDR1 SEHNR and CDR2 FQNEAQ (reference sequence). V lost 6 bases, J lost 4 bases, and 3 bases stayed unmatched. CDR3 sequence (DNA): TGTGCCAGCAGAGGACAGGGGGATTACGAGCAGTACTTC. Protein: CASRGQGDYEQYF.

The V gene is TRBV19, the J gene TRBJ2-2, with D uncertain. CDR3 size: 11 residues. CDR1 and CDR2 (germline): LNHDA, SQIVND (reference sequence). The V and J ends lost 6 bases and 1 base respectively, with 0 bases between them. The CDR3 loop reads CASRNTGELFF. For the CDR3, the DNA is TGTGCCAGTAGGAACACCGGGGAGCTGTTTTTT.

This clonotype turned up a few times. The chain couples TRBV15 to TRBJ1-3; D not certain. Germline V gene lookup returns CDR1 LNHNV and CDR2 YYDKDF (reference sequence). Trimming left V 4 bases short and J 2 bases short, with 15 bases between. The CDR3 covers 16 residues. The DNA of the CDR3 is TGTGCCACCAGCAAGGAAAACTCAGGTGCTGGAAACACCATATATTTT. Translation: CATSKENSGAGNTIYF.

The chain is built from TRBV5-1 and TRBJ1-1; no clear D gene. Germline-derived CDR1 and CDR2 are SGHRS and YFSETQ. The CDR3 is 13 residues long. Trimming removed 0 bases at V and 6 bases at J, with 9 bases between. The CDR3 DNA sequence: TGCGCCAGCAGCTTGGGTTATTCGCCTGAAGCTTTCTTT. Translated, it gives CASSLGYSPEAFF.

This clonotype was counted only a few times. The rearrangement links TRBV10-3 to TRBJ2-5; D may be TRBD1 (6 bases). CDR1 and CDR2 from the germline V gene are ENHRY and SYGVKD. There are 16 residues in the CDR3. The V and J ends lost 2 bases and 1 base respectively, with 14 bases between them. In DNA, the CDR3 is TGTGCCATCAGTGAGACAACCAGGGGTGTCCAAGAGACCCAGTACTTC. It codes for CAISETTRGVQETQYF.

This clonotype showed up many times. The DNA for the CDR3 is TGTGCCAGCAGTCCCACAGGCTCTGGGGCCAACGTCCTGACTTTC. This encodes CASSPTGSGANVLTF. This sequence joins TRBV6-2 or TRBV6-3 and TRBJ2-6; D is perhaps TRBD1 (5 bases). Between the trimmed V and J ends, which lost 5 bases and 0 bases, there was a span of 8 bases. CDR1 and CDR2 from the germline V gene are MNHEY and SVGEGT. The CDR3 is made up of 15 amino acids.

This clonotype occurred many times. This could be a read error, since a much larger clone is one nucleotide away. The chain is built from TRBV25-1 and TRBJ2-7; D is possibly TRBD1 (6 bases). V gave up 3 bases and J gave up 4 bases, with 19 bases separating them. This CDR3 comprises 16 residues. Germline CDR1 MGHDK, CDR2 SYGVNS. CDR3 region: CASSDGQTLCDYEQYF. Here the CDR3 DNA reads TGTGCCAGCAGTGACGGACAGACCCTATGCGATTACGAGCAGTACTTC.

This rearrangement joins TRBV25-1 to TRBJ1-3; the D is unclear. This CDR3 spans 15 amino acids. Germline-derived CDR1 and CDR2 are MGHDK and SYGVNS. The V and J ends lost 6 bases and 0 bases respectively, with 12 bases between them. CDR3 sequence: CASRKAGNSGNTIYF. As DNA, the CDR3 is TGTGCCAGCAGGAAGGCCGGCAACTCTGGAAACACCATATATTTT. Based on the CDR3 plus reference TRBV25-1 and TRBJ1-3, the full variable domain is EADIYQTPRYLVIGTGKKITLECSQTMGHDKMYWYQQDPGMELHLIHYSYGVNSTEKGDLSSESTVSRIRTEHFPLTLESARPSHTSQYLCASRKAGNSGNTIYFGEGSWLTVV.

This clonotype was detected ten times or more. The chain is built from TRBV20-1 and TRBJ1-4; tentative D call: TRBD1 (5 bases). The CDR3 runs 15 residues. Per germline, CDR1 DFQATT and CDR2 SNEGSKA (reference sequence). The V gene lost 1 base and the J gene lost 5 bases, with 14 bases spanning the gap. The CDR3 coding sequence is TGCAGTGCTAGAGTTAGAGGGGCTTTAAATGAAAAACTGTTTTTT. Translation gives CSARVRGALNEKLFF.

V gene TRBV20-1 combines with J gene TRBJ2-1, with a possible D match to TRBD1 (6 bases). V was cut by 6 bases and J by 2 bases, with 17 bases left in between. Germline loops: CDR1 DFQATT, CDR2 SNEGSKA (reference sequence). The CDR3 totals 15 residues. CDR3 nucleotide sequence: TGCAGTGCAAGTGAGGGGCAGGGGCCCTACAATGAGCAGTTCTTC. It encodes CSASEGQGPYNEQFF.

In this sample, this clonotype turned up many times. The gene calls are TRBV7-2 and TRBJ1-1; D is unclear. Trimming shortened V by 6 bases and J by 7 bases, and 12 bases separated the two germline ends. Germline loops: CDR1 SGHTA, CDR2 FQGNSA. The CDR3 covers 12 residues. The CDR3 protein is CASRRNRGEAFF. The DNA for the CDR3 is TGTGCCAGCAGACGTAATCGAGGTGAAGCTTTCTTT.

V gene TRBV7-6 combines with J gene TRBJ2-7; D is unclear. CDR1 is SGHVS, CDR2 FNYEAQ, per germline. The CDR3 has 13 amino acids. Trimming took 0 bases from V and 6 from J, leaving 9 bases between them. CDR3 sequence (DNA): TGTGCCAGCAGCTTAGCGGTAGGGTCCGAGCAGTACTTC. This translates into CASSLAVGSEQYF.

The chain uses TRBV9 and TRBJ2-2, with D unresolved. The germline V and J ends were trimmed by 4 bases and 0 bases, with 7 bases remaining between them. The CDR3 is made up of 14 amino acids. Germline V gene data show CDR1 as SGDLS and CDR2 as YYNGEE. CDR3 DNA sequence: TGTGCCAGCAGCCACAACGCGAACACCGGGGAGCTGTTTTTT. The encoded protein is CASSHNANTGELFF.

This clonotype occurred a few times. The V call is TRBV7-2, the J call TRBJ2-7; TRBD2 might be the D (7 bases). The CDR3 sequence is 15 residues long. Germline lookup yields CDR1 SGHTA and CDR2 FQGNSA. Trimming stripped 1 base from V and 4 bases from J, with 14 bases between. The chain's CDR3 is CASSLVGGGWYEQYF. In nucleotides, the CDR3 is TGTGCCAGCAGCTTAGTAGGGGGGGGATGGTACGAGCAGTACTTC.

This clonotype was counted at least ten times. The chain links TRBV7-3 to TRBJ2-5; perhaps TRBD1 as D (6 bases). Germline CDR1 and CDR2: SGHTA and FQGTGA. V was clipped by 5 bases and J by 10 bases, with 17 bases between them. This CDR3 comprises 13 residues. The CDR3 loop is CASSPGQQRDQYF. CDR3 coding DNA: TGTGCCAGCAGCCCTGGACAGCAAAGGGACCAGTACTTC.